Included here is one T cell receptor (beta chain) sequence, with context. The antigen is undetermined. Between the trimmed V and J ends, which lost 0 bases and 5 bases, there was a span of 14 bases. The length of the CDR3 is 15 residues. Germline lookup yields CDR1 SEHNR and CDR2 FQNEAQ (reference sequence). The study drew at least one pre-ART and at least two post-ART PBMC samples from every donor. Specimens retained about 1-10 million cryopreserved PBMC preceding DNA extraction. The data were obtained in a study of long-term antiretroviral therapy in people with HIV. Survey-level resolution applied to immunoSEQ assay v3.0. TCRdb's copy holds only in-frame clones and misses some; the assay was immunoSEQ multiplex PCR. The table has 20,000 to 25,000 clones, about 80% seen once; the top ten hold about 10%. Broader study findings: Pre-ART expanded TRB clones stayed dominant throughout, though often decreasing after ART.

This TCR came from a woman between 40 and 50 years old with HIV. This sample comprised unsorted PBMCs, obtained 1.1 years before starting antiretroviral therapy. The gene calls are TRBV7-9 and TRBJ2-7; D not resolved. CDR3 region: CASSLAILGWDEQYF. The CDR3 region has the DNA TGTGCCAGCAGCTTAGCGATACTGGGATGGGACGAGCAGTACTTC.